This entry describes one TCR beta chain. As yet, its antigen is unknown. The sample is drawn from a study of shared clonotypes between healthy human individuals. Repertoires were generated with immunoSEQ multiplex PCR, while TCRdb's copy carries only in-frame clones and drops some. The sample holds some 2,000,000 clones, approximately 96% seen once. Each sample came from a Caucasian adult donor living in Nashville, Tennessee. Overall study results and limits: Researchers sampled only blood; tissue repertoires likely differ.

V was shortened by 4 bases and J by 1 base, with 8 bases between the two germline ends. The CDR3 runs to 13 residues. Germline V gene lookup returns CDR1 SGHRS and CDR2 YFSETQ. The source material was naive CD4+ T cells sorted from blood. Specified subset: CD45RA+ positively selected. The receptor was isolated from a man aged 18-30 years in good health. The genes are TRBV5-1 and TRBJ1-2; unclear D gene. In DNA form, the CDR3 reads TGCGCCAGCAGCCTGCAGATTAACTATGGCTACACCTTC. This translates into CASSLQINYGYTF. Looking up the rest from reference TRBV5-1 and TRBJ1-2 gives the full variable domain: KAGVTQTPRYLIKTRGQQVTLSCSPISGHRSVSWYQQTPGQGLQFLFEYFSETQRNKGNFPGRFSGRQFSNSRSEMNVSTLELGDSALYLCASSLQINYGYTFGSGTRLTVV.